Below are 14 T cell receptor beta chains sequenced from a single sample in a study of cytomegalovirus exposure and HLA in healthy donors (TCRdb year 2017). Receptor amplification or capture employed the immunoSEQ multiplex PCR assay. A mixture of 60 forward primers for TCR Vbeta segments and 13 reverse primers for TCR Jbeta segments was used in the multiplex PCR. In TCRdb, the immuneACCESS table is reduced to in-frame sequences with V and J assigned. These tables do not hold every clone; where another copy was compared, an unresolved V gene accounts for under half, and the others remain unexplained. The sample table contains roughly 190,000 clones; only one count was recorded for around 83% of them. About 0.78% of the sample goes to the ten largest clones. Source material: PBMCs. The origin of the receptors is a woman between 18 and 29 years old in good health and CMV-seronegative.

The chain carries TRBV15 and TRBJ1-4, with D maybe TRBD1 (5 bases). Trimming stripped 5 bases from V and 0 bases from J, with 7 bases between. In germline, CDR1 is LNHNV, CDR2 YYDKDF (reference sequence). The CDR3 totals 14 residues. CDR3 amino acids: CATSRTSTNEKLFF. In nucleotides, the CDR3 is TGTGCCACCAGCCGGACATCAACTAATGAAAAACTGTTTTTT.

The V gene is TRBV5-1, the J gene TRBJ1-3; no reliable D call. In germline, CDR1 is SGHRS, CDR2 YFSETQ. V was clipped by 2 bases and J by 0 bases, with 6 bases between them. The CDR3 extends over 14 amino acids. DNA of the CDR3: TGCGCCAGCAGCTTAAGGAGCTCTGGAAACACCATATATTTT. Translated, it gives CASSLRSSGNTIYF. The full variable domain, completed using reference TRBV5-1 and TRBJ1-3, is KAGVTQTPRYLIKTRGQQVTLSCSPISGHRSVSWYQQTPGQGLQFLFEYFSETQRNKGNFPGRFSGRQFSNSRSEMNVSTLELGDSALYLCASSLRSSGNTIYFGEGSWLTVV.

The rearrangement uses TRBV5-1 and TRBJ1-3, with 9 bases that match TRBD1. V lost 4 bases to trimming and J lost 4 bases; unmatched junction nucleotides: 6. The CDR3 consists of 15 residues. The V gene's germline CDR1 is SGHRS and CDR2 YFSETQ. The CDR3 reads CASSVQGAQGNTIYF. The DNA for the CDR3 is TGCGCCAGCAGCGTACAGGGGGCGCAGGGAAACACCATATATTTT.

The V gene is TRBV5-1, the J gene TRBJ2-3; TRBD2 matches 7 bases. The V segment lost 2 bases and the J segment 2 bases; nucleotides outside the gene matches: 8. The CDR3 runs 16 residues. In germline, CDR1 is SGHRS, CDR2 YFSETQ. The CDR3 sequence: CASSLTSGANTDTQYF. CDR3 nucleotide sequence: TGCGCCAGCAGCTTAACGAGCGGGGCCAACACAGATACGCAGTATTTT.

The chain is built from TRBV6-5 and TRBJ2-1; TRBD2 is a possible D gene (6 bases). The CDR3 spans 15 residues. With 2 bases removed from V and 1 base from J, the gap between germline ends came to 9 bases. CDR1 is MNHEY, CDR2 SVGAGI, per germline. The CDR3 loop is CASSYGTPSYNEQFF. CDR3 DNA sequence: TGTGCCAGCAGTTACGGGACTCCTTCCTACAATGAGCAGTTCTTC.

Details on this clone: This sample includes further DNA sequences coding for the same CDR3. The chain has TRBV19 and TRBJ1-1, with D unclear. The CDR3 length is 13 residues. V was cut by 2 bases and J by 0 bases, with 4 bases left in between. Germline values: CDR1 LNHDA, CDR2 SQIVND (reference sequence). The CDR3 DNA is TGTGCCAGTAGTATAAGCCTGAACACTGAAGCTTTCTTT. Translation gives CASSISLNTEAFF.

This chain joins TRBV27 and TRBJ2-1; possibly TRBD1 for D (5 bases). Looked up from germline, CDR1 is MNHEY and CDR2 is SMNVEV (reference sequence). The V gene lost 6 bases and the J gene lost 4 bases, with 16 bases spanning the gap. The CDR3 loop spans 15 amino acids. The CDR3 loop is CASSPIGAEYNEQFF. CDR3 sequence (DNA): TGTGCCAGCAGCCCTATAGGGGCGGAATACAATGAGCAGTTCTTC.

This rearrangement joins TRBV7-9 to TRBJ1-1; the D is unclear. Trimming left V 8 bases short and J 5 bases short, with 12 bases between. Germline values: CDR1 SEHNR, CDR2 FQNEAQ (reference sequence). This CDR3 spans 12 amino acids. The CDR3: CASQRMGTEAFF. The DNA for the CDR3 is TGTGCCAGCCAGCGGATGGGGACTGAAGCTTTCTTT.

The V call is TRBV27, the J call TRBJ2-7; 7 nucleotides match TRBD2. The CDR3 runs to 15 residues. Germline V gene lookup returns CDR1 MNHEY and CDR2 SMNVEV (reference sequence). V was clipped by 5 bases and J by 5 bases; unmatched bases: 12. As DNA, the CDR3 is TGTGCCAGCAGTCACGGGGGGAGGGCCCTCGACGAGCAGTACTTC. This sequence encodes CASSHGGRALDEQYF.

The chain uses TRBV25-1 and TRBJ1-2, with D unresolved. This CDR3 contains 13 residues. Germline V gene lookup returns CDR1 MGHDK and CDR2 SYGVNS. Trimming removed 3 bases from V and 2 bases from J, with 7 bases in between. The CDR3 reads CASSDPGNYGYTF. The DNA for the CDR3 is TGTGCCAGCAGTGATCCGGGAAACTATGGCTACACCTTC.

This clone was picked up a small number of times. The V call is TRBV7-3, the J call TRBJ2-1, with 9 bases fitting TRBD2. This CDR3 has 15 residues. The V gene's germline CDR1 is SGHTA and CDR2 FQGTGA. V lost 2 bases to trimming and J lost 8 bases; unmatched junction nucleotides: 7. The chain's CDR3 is CASSLGTSLIDEQFF. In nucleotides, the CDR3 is TGTGCCAGCAGCTTAGGGACTAGCTTAATCGATGAGCAGTTCTTC. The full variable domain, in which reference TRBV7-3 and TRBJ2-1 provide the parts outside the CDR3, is GAGVSQTPSNKVTEKGKYVELRCDPISGHTALYWYRQSLGQGPEFLIYFQGTGAADDSGLPNDRFFAVRPEGSVSTLKIQRTERGDSAVYLCASSLGTSLIDEQFFGPGTRLTVL.

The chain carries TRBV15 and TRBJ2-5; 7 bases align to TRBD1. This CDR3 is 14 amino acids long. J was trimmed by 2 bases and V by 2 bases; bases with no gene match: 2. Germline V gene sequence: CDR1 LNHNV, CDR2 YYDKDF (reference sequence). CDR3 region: CATSRQTGQETQYF. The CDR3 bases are TGTGCCACCAGCAGACAGACAGGGCAAGAGACCCAGTACTTC.

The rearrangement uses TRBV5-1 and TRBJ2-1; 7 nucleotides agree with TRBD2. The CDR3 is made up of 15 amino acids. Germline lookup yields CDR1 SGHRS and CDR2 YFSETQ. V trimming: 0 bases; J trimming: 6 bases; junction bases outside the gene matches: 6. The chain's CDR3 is CASSLVSGALNEQFF. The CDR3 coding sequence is TGCGCCAGCAGCTTGGTCAGCGGGGCCCTCAATGAGCAGTTCTTC.

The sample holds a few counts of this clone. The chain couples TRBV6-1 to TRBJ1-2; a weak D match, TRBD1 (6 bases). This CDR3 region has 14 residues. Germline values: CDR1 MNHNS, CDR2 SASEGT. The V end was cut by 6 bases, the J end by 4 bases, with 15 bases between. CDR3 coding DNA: TGTGCCAGCAGGCCGACACAGGGCCTCTATGGCTACACCTTC. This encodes CASRPTQGLYGYTF.